The 12 T cell receptor beta chains below come from one sample, sequenced in a study of T cells in Graves' hyperthyroidism and ophthalmopathy (dated by TCRdb to the late 2010s). Library method: multiplex PCR. This sample was sequenced with an Illumina HiSeq 2000. TCR beta CDR3 regions were amplified from RNA transcripts. A first-round RT-PCR of the TCR CDR3 used the HTBI primer set with the Qiagen OneStep RT-PCR kit. Using fastp trimming at Q25 and MiXCR clonotype assembly, TCRdb reanalyzed the public sequencing data and kept in-frame beta chains. Rows are combined by CDR3 protein, so each entry shows the most common genes and DNA. For this sample there are hundreds of thousands of distinct CDR3 sequences; 14% appear just once. More than 8.5% of the sample goes to the ten largest clones. Sequencing was performed on blood. These receptors all stem from a woman aged 18 to 35 with Graves' hyperthyroidism.

This clonotype has a single count. This chain connects TRBV19 to TRBJ2-2; tentatively, D is TRBD2 (6 bases). CDR1 and CDR2 from the germline V gene are LNHDA and SQIVND (reference sequence). This CDR3 comprises 17 residues. V was trimmed by 5 bases and J by 4 bases, leaving 20 bases between them. The CDR3 coding sequence is TGTGCCAGTAGTCCGCGAAGCACCGGGGGTTCCACCGGGGAGCTGTTTTTT. It translates to CASSPRSTGGSTGELFF.

There are many counts of this clonotype. This chain links TRBV20-1 with TRBJ2-1, with TRBD2 as a possible D gene (6 bases). Germline CDR1 and CDR2: DFQATT and SNEGSKA (reference sequence). The CDR3 is made up of 13 amino acids. Trimming shortened V by 6 bases and J by 9 bases, and 18 bases separated the two germline ends. The CDR3 coding sequence is TGCAGTGCCCCCTCTTTGTGGGGAGGTGAGCAGTTCTTC. It specifies CSAPSLWGGEQFF.

On this clonotype itself: At one end the junction does not follow the germline gene, possibly because of a read error. The genes are TRBV11-2 and TRBJ1-5; 7 positions match TRBD1. There are 16 residues in the CDR3. CDR1 SGHAT and CDR2 FQNNGV come from the germline V gene. CDR3 in DNA: TGTGCCAGCAGCCAAACAGGGGACTATAGCAATCAACCCCAGCATTTT. This gives the protein CASSQTGDYSNQPQHF.

This clonotype was seen many times. The chain couples TRBV24-1 to TRBJ1-1; D may be TRBD1 (5 bases). Trimming pared 4 bases from V and 1 base from J, leaving 9 bases between. Germline loops: CDR1 KGHDR, CDR2 SFDVKD. This CDR3 has 14 amino acids. CDR3 sequence (DNA): TGTGCCACCAGTGACACAGACAGGAACACTGAAGCTTTCTTT. Translated: CATSDTDRNTEAFF.

The V gene is TRBV6-1, the J gene TRBJ2-1; 11 bases line up with TRBD1. The germline V gene has CDR1 MNHNS and CDR2 SASEGT. The CDR3 totals 17 residues. Unmatched junction bases numbered 10, after V lost 6 bases and J lost 3 bases. Written as DNA, the CDR3 is TGTGCCAGCAGAACCCTCACCGGGACAGGGGGCTACAATGAGCAGTTCTTC. It specifies CASRTLTGTGGYNEQFF.

Ten or more counts support this clonotype. The chain recombines TRBV20-1 with TRBJ1-2; 8 bases are shared with TRBD1. The germline gives CDR1 DFQATT, CDR2 SNEGSKA (reference sequence). The CDR3 sequence is 14 residues long. J gave up 7 bases and V 0 bases, and 7 bases lay outside the gene matches. CDR3 in amino acids: CSARDKDRVAGYTF. The CDR3, as DNA: TGCAGTGCTAGAGATAAGGACAGGGTGGCTGGCTACACCTTC.

Many counts were recorded for this clonotype. J is TRBJ2-5 and V is TRBV11-3; D could derive from TRBD1 or TRBD2 (5 bases each). Germline-derived CDR1 and CDR2 are SGHNT and YENEEA. V lost 1 base to trimming and J lost 1 base, with 19 bases between them. The CDR3 totals 18 residues. CDR3 nucleotides: TGTGCCAGCAGCTTAGCGGGATATTACAGGCAGATCCAAGAGACCCAGTACTTC. It yields the protein CASSLAGYYRQIQETQYF.

Many counts were recorded for this clonotype. V gene TRBV4-1 combines with J gene TRBJ1-2; D may be TRBD1 (5 bases). The CDR3 is 17 residues long. Per the germline V gene, CDR1 is MGHRA and CDR2 is YSYEKL. V lost 4 bases and J 4 bases, leaving 22 bases between the germline ends. The CDR3 nucleotides read TGCGCCAGCAGCCGGTTCCTCTCGGACAAGGATGGCTATGGCTACACCTTC. Encoded protein: CASSRFLSDKDGYGYTF.

This clonotype occurred many times. This sequence joins TRBV28 and TRBJ1-1; D unclear. From germline, CDR1 is MDHEN and CDR2 SYDVKM. Trimming removed 5 bases at V and 2 bases at J, with 9 bases between. The CDR3 has 13 residues. The CDR3 bases are TGTGCCAGCAGTACCCCGGGAAACACTGAAGCTTTCTTT. It codes for CASSTPGNTEAFF.

This clonotype was recorded many times. The chain employs TRBV29-1 and TRBJ2-5; D may match TRBD1 or TRBD2 (7 bases each). CDR1 and CDR2 (germline): SQVTM, ANQGSEA. The CDR3 consists of 14 residues. V was trimmed by 8 bases and J by 2 bases, leaving 18 bases between them. The CDR3 nucleotides are TGCAGCTTGGGAGGGGGCGGTGAACAAGAGACCCAGTACTTC. Translation: CSLGGGGEQETQYF.

This clonotype showed up just a few times. As the CDR3 is not closed by the conserved phenylalanine or tryptophan, this likely results from a read error. The chain is built from TRBV20-1 and TRBJ1-1; TRBD1 might be the D (6 bases). This CDR3 region has 14 residues. V was pared by 6 bases and J by 1 base, with 15 bases between. Germline values: CDR1 DFQATT, CDR2 SNEGSKA (reference sequence). The CDR3 loop reads CSAITGFTNTEAFS. The CDR3 nucleotides are TGCAGTGCAATAACAGGGTTTACGAACACTGAAGCTTTCTCT.

This clonotype was detected ten times or more. The V and J genes are TRBV7-3 and TRBJ2-3; D uncertain. V dropped 1 base and J dropped 4 bases, with 12 bases sitting between them. The CDR3 consists of 15 residues. Germline CDR1 is SGHTA and CDR2 is FQGTGA. The CDR3 bases are TGTGCCAGCAGCTTAATCGCCACTCGGGCAGATACGCAGTATTTT. Residues: CASSLIATRADTQYF.